This T cell receptor beta chain was documented in a study of T cells in Graves' hyperthyroidism and ophthalmopathy. Out of over 9 ml of fresh peripheral blood came the PBMCs. V dropped 1 base and J dropped 13; count of bases not matched to a gene: 0. The CDR3 extends over 11 amino acids. Germline-derived CDR1 and CDR2 are SGHTA and FQGNSA. RNA transcripts gave rise to amplified TCR beta CDR3 regions. TCR CDR3 regions were first amplified by RT-PCR with HTBI primers. A single record per CDR3 protein comes from TCRdb applying MiXCR to the multiplex PCR reads. The sample has hundreds of thousands of distinct CDR3 sequences, about a third seen once; the top ten hold 30% to 40%.

The sample taken for sequencing was blood. The chain combines TRBV7-2 with TRBJ1-2, with 10 bases matching TRBD1. The clonotype comes from a woman aged 40-49 years with Graves' hyperthyroidism. CDR3 protein: CASSLGDRGTF. The DNA for the CDR3 is TGTGCCAGCAGCTTAGGGGACAGGGGCACCTTC.